This T cell receptor beta chain derives from a study of radiation and T cells in renal cell carcinoma. Study background: Nephrectomy followed 15 Gy stereotactic body radiation by 4 weeks. Whole-study findings and limits: Top tumor clonotypes rose in blood 2 weeks post-radiation, then contracted.

Described time point: blood 2 weeks post-SBRT. Treatment meaning: 15 Gy SBRT to primary tumor, nephrectomy 4 weeks later. This renal cell carcinoma was of the clear cell type. In regard to this clone: What it binds is not known.

This CDR3 comprises 15 residues. The ends lost 4 bases at V and 5 bases at J; junction bases unmatched: 9. Germline V gene sequence: CDR1 SGDLS, CDR2 YYNGEE. The assay was immunoSEQ multiplex PCR, and TCRdb's table has in-frame clones only and misses some. This sample has approximately 79,000 clones, with roughly 82% found just once. This clonotype was obtained from a man in his fifties or sixties with renal cell carcinoma. The J gene is TRBJ1-5, the V gene TRBV9; TRBD1 matches at 7 bases. Sample: blood, taken from a patient whose treatment included radiotherapy and nephrectomy. CDR3 nucleotides: TGTGCCAGCAGCCCGACAGGGTTGAAAGATCAGCCCCAGCATTTT. Translated: CASSPTGLKDQPQHF.